A selection of T cell receptor beta chains follows, all from one sample in a study of multiple sclerosis patients with progressive multifocal leukoencephalopathy. Sequencing was performed with immunoSEQ multiplex PCR; in TCRdb, only in-frame clones are kept and a portion is missing. This table has 25,000 to 35,000 clones, approximately 88% appearing once. The starting material was PBMCs, obtained from a patient treated with natalizumab. The receptors derive from a woman aged 40 to 49 with progressive multifocal leukoencephalopathy. Both conserved end residues are part of each CDR3. A D gene is named only where the DNA matches it firmly. Not every row has a clone size; where given, it reads once, few, many or a size class.

TRBV11-2,.,TRBJ2-7,16,TRBD1,TGTGCCAGCAGCTTAGATATAGGACAGGGATCCTACGAGCAGTACTTC,CASSLDIGQGSYEQYF
TRBV11-3,once,TRBJ2-3,13,.,TGTGCCAGCAGCCTCGACCTCGCAGATACGCAGTATTTT,CASSLDLADTQYF
TRBV6-6,.,TRBJ1-1,15,TRBD1,TGTGCCAGCAGTTACCCGACAGGGAAGTCGCCTGAAGCTTTCTTT,CASSYPTGKSPEAFF
TRBV28,.,TRBJ2-5,13,TRBD1,TGTGCTTCGCGGGACAGGTTTAAAGAGACCCAGTACTTC,CASRDRFKETQYF
TRBV5-1,.,TRBJ2-3,16,TRBD2,TGCGCCAGCAGCTTGGCCTCGGCGGGAGTAACAGATACGCAGTATTTT,CASSLASAGVTDTQYF
TRBV7-8,once,TRBJ2-7,14,TRBD1,TGTGCCAGCAGCTTGGGGACAGCCTCCTACGAGCAGTACTTC,CASSLGTASYEQYF
TRBV4-3,.,TRBJ1-5,13,.,TGCGCCAGCAGCCAAGATCACCGGCAGCCCCAGCATTTT,CASSQDHRQPQHF
TRBV15,.,TRBJ2-1,13,.,TGTGCCACCAGCACCGTCCGCGGCAATGAGCAGTTCTTC,CATSTVRGNEQFF
TRBV18,.,TRBJ2-7,14,.,TGTGCCAGCTCACAACTCGACAGCTCAGGGGAGCAGTACTTC,CASSQLDSSGEQYF
TRBV7-9,.,TRBJ2-2,14,.,TGTGCCAGCAGCCCCCCCACCCGGACCGGGGAGCTGTTTTTT,CASSPPTRTGELFF
TRBV11-2,.,TRBJ1-1,14,.,TGTGCCAGCAGCATGAGTCCTGGGAACACTGAAGCTTTCTTT,CASSMSPGNTEAFF
TRBV7-2,.,TRBJ1-2,12,.,TGTGCCAGCAGCCCCTCCAACTATGGCTACACCTTC,CASSPSNYGYTF
TRBV4-1,.,TRBJ1-1,15,TRBD1,TGCGCCAGCAGCCAAGGGGGGACAGGGGGAACTGAAGCTTTCTTT,CASSQGGTGGTEAFF
TRBV7-2,.,TRBJ2-7,13,.,TGTGCCAGCAGCCGGACTCACTCCTACGAGCAGTACTTC,CASSRTHSYEQYF
TRBV30,.,TRBJ2-1,15,TRBD2,TGTGCCATGGAGCGGAGGACTAGCGGGAGGAATGAGCAGTTCTTC,CAMERRTSGRNEQFF
TRBV6-5,.,TRBJ1-1,16,.,TGTGCCAGCAGTTACGGGGGGCCGCCCAAGGACACTGAAGCTTTCTTT,CASSYGGPPKDTEAFF
TRBV28,.,TRBJ1-5,15,.,TGTGCCAGCAGTTTGGGGAACGTGGGAGGACAGCCCCAGCATTTT,CASSLGNVGGQPQHF
TRBV13,.,TRBJ2-2,13,.,TGTGCCAGCAGCTTTTTGAACACCGGGGAGCTGTTTTTT,CASSFLNTGELFF
TRBV25-1,once,TRBJ2-7,15,TRBD2,TGTGCCAGCAGTGAAGCGGGAGGACCCTCCTACGAGCAGTACTTC,CASSEAGGPSYEQYF
TRBV11-2,.,TRBJ2-2,15,.,TGTGCCAGCAGCTTGCAGGACCGCGACACCGGGGAGCTGTTTTTT,CASSLQDRDTGELFF
TRBV14,.,TRBJ2-7,11,.,TGTGCCAGCAGCCAGACCTACGAGCAGTACTTC,CASSQTYEQYF
TRBV7-2,.,TRBJ2-3,15,.,TGTGCCAGCACCCCTATGGGGAGGACGATGGATACGCAGTATTTT,CASTPMGRTMDTQYF
TRBV28,.,TRBJ1-3,13,.,TGCGCCAGCAGTTTAACAACTGGAAACACCATATATTTT,CASSLTTGNTIYF
TRBV7-8,.,TRBJ1-4,16,.,TGTGCCAGCAGCCCGAGAAGGGGCCTGATTGATGAAAAACTGTTTTTT,CASSPRRGLIDEKLFF
TRBV18,.,TRBJ1-1,12,.,TGTGCCAGCTCACTAAGAAACACTGAAGCTTTCTTT,CASSLRNTEAFF
TRBV7-2,once,TRBJ2-7,14,TRBD2,TGTGCCAGCAGCTCGAGGACTAGCGGTGGGGAGCAGTACTTC,CASSSRTSGGEQYF
TRBV9,.,TRBJ2-1,17,TRBD2,TGTGCCAGCAGCGATGGAGGACTAGGAAAATCCTACAATGAGCAGTTCTTC,CASSDGGLGKSYNEQFF
TRBV28,.,TRBJ1-2,14,.,TGTGCCAGCAGTTTTCCAGCCCCCAACTATGGCTACACCTTC,CASSFPAPNYGYTF
TRBV14,.,TRBJ2-7,15,TRBD1,TGTGCCAGCAGCCCTACCGGGACAGCGACCTACGAGCAGTACTTC,CASSPTGTATYEQYF